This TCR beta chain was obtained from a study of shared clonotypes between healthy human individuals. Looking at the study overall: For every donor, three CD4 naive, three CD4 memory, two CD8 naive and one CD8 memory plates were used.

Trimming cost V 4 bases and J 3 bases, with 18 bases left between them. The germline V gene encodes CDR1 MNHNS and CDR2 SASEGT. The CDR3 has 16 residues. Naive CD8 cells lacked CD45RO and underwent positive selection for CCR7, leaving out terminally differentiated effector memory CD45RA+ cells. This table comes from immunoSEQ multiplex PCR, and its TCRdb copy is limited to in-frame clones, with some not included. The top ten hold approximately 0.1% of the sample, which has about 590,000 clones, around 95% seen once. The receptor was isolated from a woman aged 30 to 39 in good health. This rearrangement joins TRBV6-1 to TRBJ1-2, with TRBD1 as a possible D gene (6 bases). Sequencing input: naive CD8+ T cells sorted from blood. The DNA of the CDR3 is TGTGCCAGCAGTGGGGAAGCAGGGGACGGGGACTATGGCTACACCTTC. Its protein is CASSGEAGDGDYGYTF.